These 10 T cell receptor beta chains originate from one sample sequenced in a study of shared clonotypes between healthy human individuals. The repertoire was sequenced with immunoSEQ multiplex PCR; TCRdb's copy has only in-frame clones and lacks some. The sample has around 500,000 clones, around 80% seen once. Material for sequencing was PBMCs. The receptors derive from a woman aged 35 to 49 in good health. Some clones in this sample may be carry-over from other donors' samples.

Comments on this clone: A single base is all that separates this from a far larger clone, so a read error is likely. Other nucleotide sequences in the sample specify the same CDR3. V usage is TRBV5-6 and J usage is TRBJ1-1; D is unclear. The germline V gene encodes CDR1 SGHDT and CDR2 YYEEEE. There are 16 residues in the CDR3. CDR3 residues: CASSLSTSRWNTEAFF. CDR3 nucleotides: TGTGCCAGCAGCTTGTCGACAAGCCGGTGGAACACTGAAGCCTTCTTT.

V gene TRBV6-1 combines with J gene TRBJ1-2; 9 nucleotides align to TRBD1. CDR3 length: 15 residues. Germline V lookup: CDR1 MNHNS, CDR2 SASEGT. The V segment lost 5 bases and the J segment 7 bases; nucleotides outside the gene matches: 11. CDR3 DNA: TGTGCCAGCAGTCGAACCCCGACAGGGGGGTTTGGCTACACCTTC. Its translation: CASSRTPTGGFGYTF.

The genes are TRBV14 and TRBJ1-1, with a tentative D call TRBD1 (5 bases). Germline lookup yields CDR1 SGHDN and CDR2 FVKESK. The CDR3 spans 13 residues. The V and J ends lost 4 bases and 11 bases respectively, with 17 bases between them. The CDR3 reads CASSRRRDGLAFF. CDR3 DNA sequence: TGTGCCAGCAGCCGAAGAAGGGACGGACTTGCTTTCTTT.

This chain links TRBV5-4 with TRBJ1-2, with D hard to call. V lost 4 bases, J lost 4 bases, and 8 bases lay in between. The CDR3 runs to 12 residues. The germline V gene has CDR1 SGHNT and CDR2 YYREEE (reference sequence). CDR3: CASSRDGYGYTF. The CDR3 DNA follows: TGTGCCAGCAGCCGAGACGGCTATGGCTACACCTTC.

The CDR3 DNA is TGTGCCAGCAGCTACCGACAGGGGCGGGAGACCCAGTACTTC. It specifies CASSYRQGRETQYF. The chain joins TRBV2 to TRBJ2-5, with TRBD1 matching over 8 bases. There are 14 residues in the CDR3. CDR1 is SNHLY, CDR2 FYNNEI, per germline. Trimming took 6 bases from V and 5 from J; bases not matched to a gene: 8.

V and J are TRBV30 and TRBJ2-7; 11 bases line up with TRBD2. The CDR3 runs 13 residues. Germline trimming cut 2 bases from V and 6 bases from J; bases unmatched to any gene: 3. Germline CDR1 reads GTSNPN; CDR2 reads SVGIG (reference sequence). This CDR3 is CAWSRLAGPEQYF. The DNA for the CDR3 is TGTGCCTGGAGTAGACTAGCGGGACCCGAGCAGTACTTC.

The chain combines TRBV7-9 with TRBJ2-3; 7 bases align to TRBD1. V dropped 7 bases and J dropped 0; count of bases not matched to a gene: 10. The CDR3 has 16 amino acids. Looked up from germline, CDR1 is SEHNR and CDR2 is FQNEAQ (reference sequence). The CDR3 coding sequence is TGTGCCAGCATCCCGGACAGGACACAAAGCACAGATACGCAGTATTTT. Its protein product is CASIPDRTQSTDTQYF.

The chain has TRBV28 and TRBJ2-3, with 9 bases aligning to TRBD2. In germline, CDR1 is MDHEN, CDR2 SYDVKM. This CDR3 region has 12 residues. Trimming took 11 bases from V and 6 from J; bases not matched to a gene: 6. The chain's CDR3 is CAAGGRRDTQYF. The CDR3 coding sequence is TGTGCCGCGGGGGGGCGCAGGGATACGCAGTATTTT.

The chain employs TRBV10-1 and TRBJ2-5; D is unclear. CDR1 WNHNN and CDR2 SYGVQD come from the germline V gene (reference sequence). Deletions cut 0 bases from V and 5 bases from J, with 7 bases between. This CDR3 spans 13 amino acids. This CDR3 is CASSESSGETQYF. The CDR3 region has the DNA TGCGCCAGCAGTGAGTCTTCTGGGGAGACCCAGTACTTC.

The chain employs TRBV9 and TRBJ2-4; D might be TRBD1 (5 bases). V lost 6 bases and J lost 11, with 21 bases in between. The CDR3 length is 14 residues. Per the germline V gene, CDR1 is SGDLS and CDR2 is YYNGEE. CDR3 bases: TGTGCCAGCACCCAGTTCCCCCAGGGTTCAGTTCAGTACTTC. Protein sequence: CASTQFPQGSVQYF.